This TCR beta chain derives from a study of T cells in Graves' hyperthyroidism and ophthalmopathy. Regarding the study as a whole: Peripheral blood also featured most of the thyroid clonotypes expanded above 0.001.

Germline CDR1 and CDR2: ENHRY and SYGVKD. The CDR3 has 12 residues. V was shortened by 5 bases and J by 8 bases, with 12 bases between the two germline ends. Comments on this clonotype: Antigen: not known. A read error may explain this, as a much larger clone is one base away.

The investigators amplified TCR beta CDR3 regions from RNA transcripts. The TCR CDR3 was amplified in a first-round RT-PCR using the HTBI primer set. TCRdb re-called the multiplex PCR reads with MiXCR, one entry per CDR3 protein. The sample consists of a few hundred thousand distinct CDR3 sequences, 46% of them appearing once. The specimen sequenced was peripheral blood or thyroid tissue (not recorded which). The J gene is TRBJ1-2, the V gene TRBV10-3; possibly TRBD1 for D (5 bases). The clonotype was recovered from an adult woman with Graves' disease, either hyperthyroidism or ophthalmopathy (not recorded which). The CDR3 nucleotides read TGTGCCATCAGTTACTCGGGGGACGGCTACACCTTC. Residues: CAISYSGDGYTF.